This TCR beta chain was identified in a study of Graves' ophthalmopathy and Graves' hyperthyroidism (dated by TCRdb to 2016 to 2019). For the study in its entirety: Peripheral blood was collected before any treatment was given, at the time of initial diagnosis. The study used signatures of the TCR beta repertoire to tell Graves' ophthalmopathy apart from Graves' hyperthyroidism and to predict which patients would progress to ophthalmopathy. In total, 135 blood samples were TCR-sequenced: 40 to 45 ophthalmopathy, some 80 hyperthyroidism and around 17 hyperthyroidism-to-ophthalmopathy patients. To explore V-J signatures that separate ophthalmopathy from hyperthyroidism, a discovery set of fewer than 110 patients was enrolled, consisting of 43 with ophthalmopathy and approximately 60 with stable hyperthyroidism. For independent validation, a separate cohort was made up of approximately 19 hyperthyroidism patients plus 17 patients who later progressed from hyperthyroidism to ophthalmopathy. In a handful of hyperthyroidism patients, the T-cell repertoires found in thyroid tissue were compared with those found in blood. Following sample collection, hyperthyroidism patients were given methimazole at a starting dose of 30 mg daily, and ophthalmopathy patients were given high-dose intravenous methylprednisolone. The 75 to 100 discovery patients were randomly split 7:3 into training and test sets. What the authors observed across the whole study: Most expanded thyroid clonotypes with a frequency above 0.001 also appeared in blood, which suggests that blood repertoires may reflect the immune response in the thyroid. In validation, the model predicted ophthalmopathy progression with about 70% sensitivity and approximately 78% specificity; some 13 predicted patients were CT-confirmed with GO in a median of around 6.5 months. The 13-signature model separated ophthalmopathy from stable hyperthyroidism with approximately 90% sensitivity and approximately 81% specificity in cross-validation, and 80%/75% in the test set. No statistical method was used to set the sample size in advance, and the investigators knew which group each participant was assigned to.

For repertoire sequencing, TCR beta CDR3 regions were amplified from RNA transcripts. HTBI primers and the Qiagen OneStep RT-PCR kit were used in a first-round RT-PCR, which was followed by a second-round multiplex PCR, size selection and purification. Sequencing of the libraries was carried out on an Illumina HiSeq2000 in paired-end mode with 100 bp reads. Per the original workflow: Reads were processed with SOAPnuke, discarding reads with adapters, uncalled bases, mean Phred below 15, or no exact constant-primer or identifier match. COPE v1.2.5 was used to merge the high-quality paired reads. Unique nucleotide sequences were defined as clonotypes and aligned to IMGT TRB V, D and J references using MiTCR v1.1. The analysis was limited to V-J combinations with a frequency above 0.0001, which together covered 98% to 99.2% of repertoires. For each V-J combination, a TCR clonal expansion and chaos score was defined as F50 clonal expansion divided by the chaos observed in the TCRdist matrix. Features were reduced by Welch's t-statistics and random forest to more than 10 V-J combinations, which fed a naive Bayes classifier. The similarity between thyroid and blood repertoires was quantified using the Morisita-Horn index. The raw public reads went through TCRdb reprocessing: fastp at Q25, MiXCR clone calling, in-frame beta chains kept. CDR3 protein duplicates are merged, each entry listing the most common genes and DNA. The V and J calls here are based on TCRdb, not the publication. This sample lists 400,000 to 450,000 distinct CDR3 sequences; roughly 21% were detected once. More than 2.5% of the sample belongs to the ten largest clones.

The germline V gene provides CDR1 MRHNA and CDR2 SNTAGT. For this chain, trimming is 1 base at the V end and 4 bases at the J end, and the number of junction bases without a gene match is 11. Spanning cysteine to phenylalanine, the CDR3 consists of 17 amino acids. Only CDR3 DNA remains: 51 bases, in frame from the first base. A patient counted as having stable hyperthyroidism if there was no progression to ophthalmopathy within 18 months of follow-up. The hyperthyroidism patients were 18 to 65 years old and newly diagnosed, with a disease duration of less than 2 months. Patients with other autoimmune diseases, uncontrolled infections, pregnancy or lactation were excluded from the study. Clinical symptoms, serum thyroxine, TRAb, thyroid ultrasound and orbital computed tomography were used for diagnosis. Using Ficoll-Paque density gradient centrifugation, PBMCs were isolated from 8.5 to 10 ml of fresh peripheral blood. Total RNA was extracted using Trizol reagent, and RNA quality was checked on an Agilent 2100 Bioanalyzer.

In the case of this clonotype: What antigen it recognizes has not been identified. Per-base quality was not reported, and no clone a single base away is much larger than it.

The rearranged segments are TRBV6-4 and TRBJ2-7, with 9 bases in between that match TRBD2. The sample consisted of peripheral blood. This receptor was identified in a woman aged 18-29 years with stable Graves' hyperthyroidism. Donor details come from another sample of the same person, matched by shared clones. The DNA reads TGTGCCAGCAGTGACTACGACTTATTAGCGGGAGTGTACGAGCAGTACTTC. Its protein product is CASSDYDLLAGVYEQYF.